Listed below are T cell receptor beta chains from one sample, sequenced in a study of blood T cell repertoires in COVID-19. The data were produced by immunoSEQ multiplex PCR, yet TCRdb's version contains in-frame clones alone and is incomplete. The sample has roughly 150,000 clones, around 83% seen once. Sequenced sample: peripheral blood. These receptors all stem from a woman older than 75 with acute or convalescent COVID-19. Each CDR3 is given with its conserved first and last residue. Each record gives: V gene, clone size, J gene, D gene, CDR3 protein, CDR3 DNA. D genes are given only for firm matches. Clone sizes are given selectively: once, few, many, or a class where the clone is expanded.

V gene: TRBV19; clone size: -; J gene: TRBJ1-5; D gene: -; CDR3 protein: CASSYRPGFSNQPQHF; CDR3 DNA: TGTGCCAGTAGTTATCGTCCGGGATTTAGCAATCAGCCCCAGCATTTT
V gene: TRBV27; clone size: once; J gene: TRBJ1-5; D gene: -; CDR3 protein: CASSFGRSNQPQHF; CDR3 DNA: TGTGCCAGCAGTTTCGGGAGGAGCAATCAGCCCCAGCATTTT
V gene: TRBV3-1/TRBV3-2; clone size: -; J gene: TRBJ2-3; D gene: -; CDR3 protein: CASSQEFSVTDTQYF; CDR3 DNA: TGTGCCAGCAGCCAAGAATTCTCGGTTACAGATACGCAGTATTTT
V gene: TRBV25-1; clone size: -; J gene: TRBJ1-1; D gene: -; CDR3 protein: CASSAHGGRNTEAFF; CDR3 DNA: TGTGCCAGCAGTGCCCACGGGGGGAGGAACACTGAAGCTTTCTTT
V gene: TRBV29-1; clone size: -; J gene: TRBJ1-1; D gene: TRBD1; CDR3 protein: CSVEKGGVGAEAFF; CDR3 DNA: TGCAGCGTTGAGAAAGGGGGCGTCGGGGCTGAAGCTTTCTTT
V gene: TRBV19; clone size: -; J gene: TRBJ1-1; D gene: -; CDR3 protein: CASSPQMNTEAFF; CDR3 DNA: TGTGCCAGTAGTCCCCAGATGAACACTGAAGCTTTCTTT
V gene: TRBV5-6; clone size: -; J gene: TRBJ2-7; D gene: -; CDR3 protein: CASSLLGQTPYEQYF; CDR3 DNA: TGTGCCAGCAGCTTGTTAGGACAGACCCCCTACGAGCAGTACTTC
V gene: TRBV5-8; clone size: -; J gene: TRBJ2-4; D gene: TRBD2; CDR3 protein: CASSFGVAGTKNIQYF; CDR3 DNA: TGTGCCAGCAGCTTCGGGGTAGCGGGAACCAAAAACATTCAGTACTTC
V gene: TRBV27; clone size: -; J gene: TRBJ2-7; D gene: TRBD1; CDR3 protein: CASSLTGTATYEQYF; CDR3 DNA: TGTGCCAGCAGCCTGACCGGGACAGCGACCTACGAGCAGTACTTC
V gene: TRBV10-1; clone size: -; J gene: TRBJ1-1; D gene: -; CDR3 protein: CASRSGLEAFF; CDR3 DNA: TGCGCCAGCAGAAGCGGCCTGGAAGCTTTCTTT
V gene: TRBV28; clone size: once; J gene: TRBJ2-3; D gene: TRBD2; CDR3 protein: CASSRGTSGRIYTQYF; CDR3 DNA: TGTGCCAGCAGCCGAGGGACTAGCGGGAGAATTTATACGCAGTATTTT
V gene: TRBV5-4; clone size: -; J gene: TRBJ2-7; D gene: -; CDR3 protein: CASSLGGRGPNYEQYF; CDR3 DNA: TGTGCCAGCAGCTTGGGGGGTAGGGGTCCCAACTACGAGCAGTACTTC
V gene: TRBV18; clone size: -; J gene: TRBJ1-2; D gene: TRBD1; CDR3 protein: CASSPGTGSYNGYTF; CDR3 DNA: TGTGCCAGCTCACCCGGGACAGGGTCCTACAATGGCTACACCTTC